This T cell receptor (beta chain) was obtained from a study of technical replicates of blood from a handful of donors. Germline V lookup: CDR1 GTSNPN, CDR2 SVGIG (reference sequence). Trimming took 5 bases from V and 5 from J; bases not matched to a gene: 8. The CDR3 covers 14 residues. Produced via immunoSEQ multiplex PCR; TCRdb's table is partial and in-frame only. Here the sample spans about 88,000 clones, 92% being singletons. The specimen sequenced was T cells isolated from PBMCs. V usage is TRBV30 and J usage is TRBJ1-1; TRBD1 matches 10 bases. The source is a human donor in good health. The CDR3: CAWRTGTGVTEAFF. In DNA, the CDR3 is TGTGCCTGGCGAACCGGGACAGGGGTGACTGAAGCTTTCTTT.